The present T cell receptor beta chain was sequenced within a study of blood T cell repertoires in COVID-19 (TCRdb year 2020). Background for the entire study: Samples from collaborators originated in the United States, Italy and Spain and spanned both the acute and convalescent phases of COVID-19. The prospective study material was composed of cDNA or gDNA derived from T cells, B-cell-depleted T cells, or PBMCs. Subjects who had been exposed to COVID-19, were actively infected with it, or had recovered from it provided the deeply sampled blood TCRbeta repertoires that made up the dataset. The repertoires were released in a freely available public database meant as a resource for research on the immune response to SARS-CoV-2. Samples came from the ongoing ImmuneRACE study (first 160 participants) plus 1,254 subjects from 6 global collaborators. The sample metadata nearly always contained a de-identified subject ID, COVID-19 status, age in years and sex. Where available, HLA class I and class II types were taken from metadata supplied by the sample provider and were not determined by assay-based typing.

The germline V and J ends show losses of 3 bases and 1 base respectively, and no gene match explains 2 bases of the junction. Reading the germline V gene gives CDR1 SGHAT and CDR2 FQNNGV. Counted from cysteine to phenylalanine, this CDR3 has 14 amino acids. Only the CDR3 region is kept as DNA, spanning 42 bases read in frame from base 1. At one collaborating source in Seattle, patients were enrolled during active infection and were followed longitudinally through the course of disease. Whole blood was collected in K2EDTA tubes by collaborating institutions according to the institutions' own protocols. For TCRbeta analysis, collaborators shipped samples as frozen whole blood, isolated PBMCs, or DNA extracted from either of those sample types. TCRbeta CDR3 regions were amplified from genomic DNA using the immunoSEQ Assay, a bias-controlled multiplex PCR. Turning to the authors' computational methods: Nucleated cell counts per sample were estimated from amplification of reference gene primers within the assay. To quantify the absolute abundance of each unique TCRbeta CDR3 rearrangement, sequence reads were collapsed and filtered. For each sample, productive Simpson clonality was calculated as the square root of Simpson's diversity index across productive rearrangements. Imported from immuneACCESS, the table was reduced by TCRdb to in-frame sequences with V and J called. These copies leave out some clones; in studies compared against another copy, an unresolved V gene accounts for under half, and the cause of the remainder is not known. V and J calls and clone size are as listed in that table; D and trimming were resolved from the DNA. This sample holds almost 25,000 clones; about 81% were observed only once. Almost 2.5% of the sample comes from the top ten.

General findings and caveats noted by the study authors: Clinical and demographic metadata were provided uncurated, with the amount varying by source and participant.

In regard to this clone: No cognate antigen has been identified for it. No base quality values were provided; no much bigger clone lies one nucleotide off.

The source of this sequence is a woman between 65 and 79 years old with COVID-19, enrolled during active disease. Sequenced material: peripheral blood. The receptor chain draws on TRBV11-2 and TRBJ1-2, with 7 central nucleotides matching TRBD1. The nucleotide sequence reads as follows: TGTGCCAGCAGCTTGGGACAGCTTAACTATGGCTACACCTTC. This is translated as CASSLGQLNYGYTF.